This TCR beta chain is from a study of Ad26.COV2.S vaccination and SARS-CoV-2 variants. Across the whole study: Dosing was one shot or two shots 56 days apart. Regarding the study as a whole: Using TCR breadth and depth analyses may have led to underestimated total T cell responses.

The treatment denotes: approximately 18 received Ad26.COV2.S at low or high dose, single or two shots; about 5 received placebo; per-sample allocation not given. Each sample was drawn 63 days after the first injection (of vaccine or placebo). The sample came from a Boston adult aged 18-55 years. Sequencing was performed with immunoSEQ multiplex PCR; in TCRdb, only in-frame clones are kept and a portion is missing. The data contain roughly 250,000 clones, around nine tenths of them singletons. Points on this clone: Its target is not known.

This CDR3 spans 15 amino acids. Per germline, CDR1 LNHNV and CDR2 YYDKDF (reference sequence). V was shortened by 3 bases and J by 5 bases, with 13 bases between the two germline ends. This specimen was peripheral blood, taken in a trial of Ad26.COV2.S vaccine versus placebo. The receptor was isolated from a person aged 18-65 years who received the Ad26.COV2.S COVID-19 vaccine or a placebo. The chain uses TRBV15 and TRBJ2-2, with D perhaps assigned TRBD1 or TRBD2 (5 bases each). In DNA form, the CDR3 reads TGTGCCACCAGCAGCCCGGGACGCAGGACCGGGGAGCTGTTTTTT. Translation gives CATSSPGRRTGELFF.